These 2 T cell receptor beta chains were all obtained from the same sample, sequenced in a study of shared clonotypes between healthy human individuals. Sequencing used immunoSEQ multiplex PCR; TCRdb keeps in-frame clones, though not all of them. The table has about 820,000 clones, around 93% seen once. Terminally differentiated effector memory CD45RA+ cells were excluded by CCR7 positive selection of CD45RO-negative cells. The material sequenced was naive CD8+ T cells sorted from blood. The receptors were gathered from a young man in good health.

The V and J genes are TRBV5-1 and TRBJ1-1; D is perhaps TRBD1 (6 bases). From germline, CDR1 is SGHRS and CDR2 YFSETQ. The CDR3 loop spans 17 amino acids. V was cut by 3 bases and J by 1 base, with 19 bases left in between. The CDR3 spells CASSSRTNNRENTEAFF. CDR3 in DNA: TGCGCCAGCAGCTCCCGAACCAATAACAGGGAGAACACTGAAGCTTTCTTT.

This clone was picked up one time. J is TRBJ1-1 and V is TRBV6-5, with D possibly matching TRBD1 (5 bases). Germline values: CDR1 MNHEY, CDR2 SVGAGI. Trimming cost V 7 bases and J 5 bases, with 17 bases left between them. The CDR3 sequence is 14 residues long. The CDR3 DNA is TGTGCCAGCAAGACTGTCGGGGGTGGAACTGAAGCTTTCTTT. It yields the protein CASKTVGGGTEAFF.